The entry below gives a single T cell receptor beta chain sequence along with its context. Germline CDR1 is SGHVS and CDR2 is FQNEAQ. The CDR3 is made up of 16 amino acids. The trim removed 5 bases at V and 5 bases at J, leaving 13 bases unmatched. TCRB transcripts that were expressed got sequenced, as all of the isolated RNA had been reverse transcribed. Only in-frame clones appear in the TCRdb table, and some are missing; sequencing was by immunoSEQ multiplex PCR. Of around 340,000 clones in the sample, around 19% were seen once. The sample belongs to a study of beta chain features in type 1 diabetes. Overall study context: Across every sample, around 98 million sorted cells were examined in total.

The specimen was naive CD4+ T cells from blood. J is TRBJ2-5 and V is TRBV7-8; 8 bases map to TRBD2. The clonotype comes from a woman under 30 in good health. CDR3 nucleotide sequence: TGTGCCAGCAGCCCTCGGGGAGCGGGGGCCAGGGAGACCCAGTACTTC. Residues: CASSPRGAGARETQYF.